The present T cell receptor beta chain was sequenced within a study of cytomegalovirus exposure and HLA in healthy donors. Study-wide findings and caveats: Cytomegalovirus status was reportedly diagnosed by the classifier with high specificity and sensitivity.

In germline, CDR1 is KGHSH, CDR2 LQKENI. V lost 3 bases to trimming and J lost 16 bases, with 16 bases between them. The CDR3 consists of 13 residues. Sequencing used immunoSEQ multiplex PCR; TCRdb keeps in-frame clones, though not all of them. This table has 110,000 to 150,000 clones, just under 85% appearing once. This clone has just one count. Its antigen is unknown. The chain is built from TRBV18 and TRBJ1-6; D remains unclear. This receptor was taken from a woman in her thirties in good health and CMV-seronegative. Sequencing was carried out using PBMCs. CDR3 sequence: CASSPRTEAILHF. DNA for the CDR3: TGTGCCAGCTCACCCCGGACGGAGGCCATACTCCACTTT.